These 10 T cell receptor beta chains originate from one sample sequenced in a study of cytotoxic CD8 clonotypes in ibrutinib-treated CLL. Sequencing was performed with immunoSEQ multiplex PCR; in TCRdb, only in-frame clones are kept and a portion is missing. The table has roughly 250,000 clones, 70% seen once. Here the sequenced sample was PBMCs, taken after 24 months of ibrutinib treatment. Source of these receptors: a human donor with chronic lymphocytic leukemia.

The chain has TRBV29-1 and TRBJ2-1; no clear D gene. Germline lookup yields CDR1 SQVTM and CDR2 ANQGSEA. The CDR3 sequence is 10 residues long. V was pared by 3 bases and J by 7 bases, with 4 bases between. The chain's CDR3 is CSVEANEQFF. Written as DNA, the CDR3 is TGCAGCGTTGAGGCAAATGAGCAGTTCTTC.

The chain recombines TRBV15 with TRBJ2-3; no reliable D call. The CDR3 extends over 12 amino acids. The germline gives CDR1 LNHNV, CDR2 YYDKDF (reference sequence). Trimming removed 5 bases from V and 3 bases from J, with 6 bases in between. CDR3 region: CATSPSTDTQYF. CDR3 nucleotides: TGTGCCACCAGCCCCTCAACAGATACGCAGTATTTT.

This chain joins TRBV19 and TRBJ2-7, with D possibly TRBD1 on 5 matching bases. Trimming removed 4 bases at V and 7 bases at J, with 17 bases between. The CDR3 is 14 amino acids. Germline CDR1 and CDR2: LNHDA and SQIVND (reference sequence). CDR3 DNA sequence: TGTGCCAGTAGTACCTGGACACCTCCAAGGGAGCAGTACTTC. Encoded protein: CASSTWTPPREQYF.

The chain carries TRBV7-9 and TRBJ1-5; weak D call: TRBD1 (6 bases). In germline, CDR1 is SEHNR, CDR2 FQNEAQ (reference sequence). The V end lost 8 bases, the J end lost 7 bases, and 15 bases lay between the germline ends. There are 13 residues in the CDR3. The CDR3 nucleotides read TGTGCCAGCGCCCGCCTACAGGGACAGCCCCAGCATTTT. Translation gives CASARLQGQPQHF.

The chain joins TRBV6-5 to TRBJ1-2, with 9 bases that match TRBD1. Germline V gene lookup returns CDR1 MNHEY and CDR2 SVGAGI. CDR3 length equals 15 residues. V lost 2 bases to trimming and J lost 4 bases; unmatched junction nucleotides: 5. CDR3 amino acids: CASSYEGQGRYGYTF. DNA for the CDR3: TGTGCCAGCAGTTACGAGGGACAGGGTCGCTATGGCTACACCTTC.

The chain recombines TRBV5-1 with TRBJ2-7; D may be TRBD1 (6 bases). CDR3 size: 14 residues. The germline V gene has CDR1 SGHRS and CDR2 YFSETQ. The germline V and J ends were trimmed by 3 bases and 4 bases, with 14 bases remaining between them. The CDR3 loop reads CASSSGQKLYEQYF. CDR3 DNA: TGCGCCAGCAGCTCTGGACAGAAACTTTACGAGCAGTACTTC.

The chain has TRBV6-5 and TRBJ2-7; D may correspond to TRBD1 or TRBD2 (5 bases each). The ends were cut back, 2 bases at V and 4 bases at J, with 9 bases in the middle. The CDR3 has 13 amino acids. CDR1 is MNHEY and CDR2 is SVGAGI in the germline V gene. The CDR3 is CASSYGTTYEQYF. The CDR3 DNA sequence: TGTGCCAGCAGTTACGGGACCACATACGAGCAGTACTTC.

The chain has TRBV28 and TRBJ2-2; D perhaps matches TRBD2 (5 bases). Germline CDR1 MDHEN, CDR2 SYDVKM. CDR3 length equals 15 residues. The V and J ends lost 5 bases and 5 bases respectively, with 15 bases between them. DNA for the CDR3: TGTGCCAGCAGTCCACGTGTCGGGGTTACCGGGGAGCTGTTTTTT. As protein: CASSPRVGVTGELFF.

The chain joins TRBV7-9 to TRBJ2-1, with 10 bases aligning to TRBD2. The V gene's germline CDR1 is SEHNR and CDR2 FQNEAQ (reference sequence). CDR3 length: 15 residues. Trimming cost V 5 bases and J 4 bases; bases outside gene matches: 5. The chain's CDR3 is CASSVSSGGYNEQFF. CDR3 bases: TGTGCCAGCAGCGTCAGTAGCGGGGGGTACAATGAGCAGTTCTTC. Supplemented by reference TRBV7-9 and TRBJ2-1, the full variable domain reads DTGVSQNPRHKITKRGQNVTFRCDPISEHNRLYWYRQTLGQGPEFLTYFQNEAQLEKSRLLSDRFSAERPKGSFSTLEIQRTEQGDSAMYLCASSVSSGGYNEQFFGPGTRLTVL.

The genes are TRBV5-1 and TRBJ2-7; perhaps TRBD1 as D (6 bases). From germline, CDR1 is SGHRS and CDR2 YFSETQ. The CDR3 extends over 12 amino acids. Trimming left V 4 bases short and J 2 bases short, with 7 bases between. The CDR3 is CASSGQTYEQYF. CDR3 DNA sequence: TGCGCCAGCAGCGGACAGACCTACGAGCAGTACTTC.